The rows below give T cell receptor beta chains drawn from one sample of a study of T cells in Graves' hyperthyroidism and ophthalmopathy. TCRdb reprocessed the multiplex PCR reads with MiXCR, giving one entry per CDR3 protein. The top ten hold roughly 30% of the sample, which has about 640,000 distinct CDR3 sequences, around 20% seen once. Sequencing input: blood. These receptors originate from a man younger than 40 with Graves' ophthalmopathy. CDR3s include the opening cysteine and the closing phenylalanine or tryptophan. The D gene is left open where the match is weak. Rows give clone size only sometimes, using once, few, many, or a class for an expanded clone.

CDR3aa,CDR3nt,d_gene,j_gene,v_gene,abundance
CASSLDRENSGNTIYF,TGTGCCAGCAGTCTGGACAGGGAGAATTCTGGAAACACCATATATTTT,TRBD1,TRBJ1-3,TRBV2,NA
CAWSIGGSEKLFF,TGTGCCTGGAGTATAGGGGGGAGTGAAAAACTGTTTTTT,NA,TRBJ1-4,TRBV30,NA
CATSEGSNIQYF,TGTGCCACCAGTGAGGGGAGTAACATTCAGTACTTC,NA,TRBJ2-4,TRBV24-1,many
CSVEGAGGPGEQYF,TGCAGCGTTGAAGGTGCGGGAGGGCCGGGCGAGCAGTACTTC,TRBD2,TRBJ2-7,TRBV29-1,few
CASSPGTSNYGYTF,TGTGCCAGCTCACCAGGGACATCTAACTATGGCTACACCTTC,NA,TRBJ1-2,TRBV18,many
CASSYGRRGRWNTEAFF,TGTGCCAGCAGTTACGGGAGGAGGGGCCGATGGAACACTGAAGCTTTCTTT,NA,TRBJ1-1,TRBV6-5,many
CASSLRDRVSWDTGELFF,TGTGCCAGCAGCCTTCGGGACCGGGTCTCGTGGGACACCGGGGAGCTGTTTTTT,NA,TRBJ2-2,TRBV6-1,few
CASIKHRGGGGANVLTF,TGTGCCAGCATCAAACATCGGGGGGGCGGTGGGGCCAACGTCCTGACTTTC,TRBD2,TRBJ2-6,TRBV6-1,few
CASSEWDRADEQYF,TGTGCCAGCAGCGAGTGGGACAGGGCGGACGAGCAGTACTTC,TRBD1,TRBJ2-7,TRBV9,NA
CASSHPKPGGGYTF,TGCGCCAGCAGCCACCCCAAACCCGGTGGAGGCTACACCTTC,NA,TRBJ1-2,TRBV4-1,NA